This is a list of T cell receptor beta chains from one sample in a study of blood T cell repertoires in COVID-19. The assay was immunoSEQ multiplex PCR, and TCRdb's table has in-frame clones only and misses some. The sample includes about 230,000 clones, roughly 84% of them seen just once. What was sequenced was peripheral blood. The receptors were sampled from a man aged 35-49 years who had recovered from COVID-19. The CDR3 runs from the conserved cysteine through the conserved F or W. A D gene is named only where the DNA matches it firmly. Clone size is shown for a subset of rows, as once, few, many or a class of expanded clone.

V gene	D gene	clone size	J gene	CDR3 protein	CDR3 DNA
TRBV4-1	TRBD1	few	TRBJ2-7	CASSYYGGQGPYEQYF	TGCGCCAGCAGCTATTACGGGGGACAGGGTCCCTACGAGCAGTACTTC
TRBV6-6	TRBD1	.	TRBJ1-2	CASRDPGQQYGYTF	TGTGCCAGCAGAGATCCGGGACAGCAATATGGCTACACCTTC
TRBV5-8	TRBD2	.	TRBJ2-3	CASSFPLAGGTDTQYF	TGTGCCAGCAGCTTTCCGTTAGCGGGGGGCACAGATACGCAGTATTTT
TRBV7-8	TRBD2	few	TRBJ2-2	CASSIRVQRERAGELFF	TGTGCCAGCAGTATAAGGGTCCAGCGGGAGAGGGCCGGGGAGCTGTTTTTT
TRBV30	TRBD1	few	TRBJ1-2	CAWSPGQGAWTF	TGTGCCTGGAGCCCGGGACAGGGGGCATGGACCTTC
TRBV6-2/TRBV6-3	TRBD2	once	TRBJ2-1	CASSRPGLTSYNEQFF	TGTGCCAGCAGTCGACCGGGACTAACTTCCTACAATGAGCAGTTCTTC
TRBV7-9	.	.	TRBJ2-7	CASSRPGAGSEQYF	TGTGCCAGCAGCCGGCCGGGAGCTGGGTCCGAGCAGTACTTC
TRBV9	.	.	TRBJ2-3	CASSVGGRGTQYF	TGTGCCAGCAGCGTAGGGGGAAGGGGGACGCAGTATTTT
TRBV19	TRBD2	.	TRBJ2-7	CASSINGLDYEQYF	TGTGCCAGTAGTATAAACGGACTAGACTACGAGCAGTACTTC
TRBV19	TRBD1	.	TRBJ1-2	CASSISTGGSGYGYTF	TGTGCCAGTAGTATCTCAACAGGGGGTAGTGGCTATGGCTACACCTTC
TRBV19	.	.	TRBJ1-5	CASTPIPPGKQPQHF	TGTGCCAGTACCCCGATCCCCCCGGGTAAGCAGCCCCAGCATTTT
TRBV7-2	TRBD1	.	TRBJ2-5	CASTLLRQGSETQYF	TGTGCCAGCACCTTATTACGACAGGGCTCTGAGACCCAGTACTTC
TRBV28	.	.	TRBJ1-5	CASSLLQDNQPQHF	TGTGCCAGCAGTTTGCTCCAGGATAATCAGCCCCAGCATTTT
TRBV5-1	.	.	TRBJ1-4	CASSLEGVREKLFF	TGCGCCAGCAGCTTGGAAGGGGTTCGTGAAAAACTGTTTTTT
TRBV5-1	TRBD2	.	TRBJ2-1	CASSSGLAASSYNEQFF	TGCGCCAGCAGCTCGGGACTAGCGGCGAGCTCCTACAATGAGCAGTTCTTC
TRBV2	.	many	TRBJ2-7	CASSDTGQRYEQYF	TGTGCCAGCAGCGACACCGGACAGCGCTACGAGCAGTACTTC
TRBV6-2/TRBV6-3	.	.	TRBJ1-5	CASSYQQGDYSNQPQHF	TGTGCCAGCAGTTACCAACAGGGAGATTATAGCAATCAGCCCCAGCATTTT
TRBV7-2	.	.	TRBJ1-2	CASSLDSNYGYTF	TGTGCCAGCAGCTTGGACAGTAACTATGGCTACACCTTC
TRBV2	TRBD2	few	TRBJ2-1	CASRGREAYNEQFF	TGTGCCAGCAGGGGGCGGGAGGCCTACAATGAGCAGTTCTTC
TRBV12-3/TRBV12-4	.	.	TRBJ1-2	CASSFLLGYTF	TGTGCCAGCAGTTTCCTCCTTGGCTACACCTTC
TRBV3-1/TRBV3-2	TRBD1	.	TRBJ1-2	CASSQDGQGRGYTF	TGTGCCAGCAGCCAAGATGGACAGGGACGTGGCTACACCTTC
TRBV5-1	TRBD1	.	TRBJ2-5	CASTPGQGETQYF	TGCGCCAGCACTCCGGGACAGGGAGAGACCCAGTACTTC
TRBV5-1	TRBD1	once	TRBJ2-2	CASSPGQGSTGELFF	TGCGCCAGCAGCCCCGGACAGGGGAGTACCGGGGAGCTGTTTTTT
TRBV4-1	.	.	TRBJ1-1	CASSLRGGVPEAFF	TGCGCCAGCAGCTTACGGGGGGGGGTCCCCGAAGCTTTCTTT
TRBV5-1	TRBD1	.	TRBJ1-6	CASSWGQGDSPLHF	TGCGCCAGCAGCTGGGGACAGGGTGATTCACCCCTCCACTTT
TRBV20-1	.	.	TRBJ1-2	CSAKIDYGYTF	TGCAGTGCAAAAATAGACTATGGCTACACCTTC
TRBV19	.	.	TRBJ1-3	CASSIVGLSSGNTIYF	TGTGCCAGTAGTATAGTTGGCCTCTCCTCTGGAAACACCATATATTTT
TRBV6-5	TRBD1	.	TRBJ1-3	CASSVDRGANTIYF	TGTGCCAGCAGCGTAGACAGGGGGGCAAACACCATATATTTT
TRBV6-6	.	.	TRBJ2-3	CASSTRLLRDTQYF	TGTGCCAGCAGTACCCGCTTGCTACGCGATACGCAGTATTTT
TRBV29-1	.	few	TRBJ1-1	CSVHRNTEAFF	TGCAGCGTTCACAGAAACACTGAAGCTTTCTTT
TRBV11-3	.	.	TRBJ2-5	CASSLDRGGDARETQYF	TGTGCCAGCAGCTTAGATAGGGGGGGGGACGCCAGGGAGACCCAGTACTTC
TRBV11-3	TRBD1	many	TRBJ2-1	CASSPSGTGRREQFF	TGTGCCAGCAGCCCCTCCGGGACAGGAAGGCGTGAGCAGTTCTTC
TRBV2	TRBD2	.	TRBJ2-2	CASRDLTSGFTGELFF	TGTGCCAGCAGGGACTTGACTAGCGGGTTTACCGGGGAGCTGTTTTTT
TRBV4-3	TRBD2	.	TRBJ2-7	CASSQETSASYEQYF	TGCGCCAGCAGCCAAGAAACTAGCGCCTCCTACGAGCAGTACTTC
TRBV19	.	.	TRBJ1-1	CASSSRFEAFF	TGTGCCAGTAGTAGCCGGTTTGAAGCTTTCTTT
TRBV30	.	.	TRBJ1-2	CAWSSTGVYGYTF	TGTGCCTGGAGTTCCACGGGGGTCTATGGCTACACCTTC
TRBV3-1/TRBV3-2	TRBD1	once	TRBJ2-7	CASSQPGTGGYEQYF	TGTGCCAGCAGCCAACCCGGGACAGGGGGCTACGAGCAGTACTTC
TRBV7-9	.	.	TRBJ1-1	CASSLGTAALNTEAFF	TGTGCCAGCAGCTTAGGGACAGCGGCCTTGAACACTGAAGCTTTCTTT
TRBV6-2/TRBV6-3	TRBD1	.	TRBJ1-1	CASSYQGQGDTEAFF	TGTGCCAGCAGTTACCAGGGACAGGGAGACACTGAAGCTTTCTTT
TRBV19	TRBD1	.	TRBJ2-7	CASSMSGTGGDEQYF	TGTGCCAGTAGTATGTCGGGGACAGGGGGCGACGAGCAGTACTTC
TRBV19	TRBD1	.	TRBJ2-1	CASSKTGGYNEQFF	TGTGCCAGTAGCAAGACAGGGGGCTACAATGAGCAGTTCTTC
TRBV7-2	.	.	TRBJ2-1	CASTVRGSYNEQFF	TGTGCCAGCACCGTCCGAGGGTCCTACAATGAGCAGTTCTTC
TRBV9	TRBD1	.	TRBJ2-2	CASSVSRDRDTGELFF	TGTGCCAGCAGCGTATCCCGGGACAGGGACACCGGGGAGCTGTTTTTT
TRBV30	TRBD1	.	TRBJ1-2	CAWSAYLGQGGNYGYTF	TGTGCCTGGAGCGCATACCTAGGACAGGGCGGGAACTATGGCTACACCTTC
TRBV7-2	.	few	TRBJ2-7	CASSYVGAGGYEQYF	TGTGCCAGCAGCTATGTGGGGGCCGGTGGTTACGAGCAGTACTTC
TRBV5-1	TRBD1	.	TRBJ2-1	CASSDPDRVLEQFF	TGCGCCAGCAGCGACCCGGACAGGGTCTTAGAGCAGTTCTTC
TRBV6-2/TRBV6-3	TRBD1	.	TRBJ2-1	CASSQRSRDRDEQFF	TGTGCCAGCAGTCAGCGGTCCCGGGACAGGGATGAGCAGTTCTTC
TRBV7-2	TRBD1	.	TRBJ1-6	CASSLRQGLPLHF	TGTGCCAGCAGCTTAAGACAGGGGTTACCCCTCCACTTT
TRBV6-4	TRBD2	.	TRBJ2-7	CASSDSAGGSYEQYF	TGTGCCAGCAGTGACTCGGCGGGGGGGTCCTACGAGCAGTACTTC
TRBV19	TRBD2	.	TRBJ2-1	CASSPGLAHNEQFF	TGTGCCAGTAGTCCGGGACTAGCGCACAATGAGCAGTTCTTC
TRBV4-1	.	.	TRBJ2-7	CASSQTGREQYF	TGCGCCAGCAGCCAAACAGGACGCGAGCAGTACTTC
TRBV13	TRBD1	.	TRBJ1-2	CASSLFSGGGDDGYTF	TGTGCCAGCAGCTTGTTTTCAGGAGGGGGCGACGATGGCTACACCTTC
TRBV6-1	.	.	TRBJ1-1	CASLDGGMNTEAFF	TGTGCCAGCCTCGACGGGGGAATGAACACTGAAGCTTTCTTT
TRBV6-5	.	.	TRBJ1-4	CASRRSTENGEKLFF	TGTGCCAGCAGGAGATCGACAGAGAACGGTGAAAAACTGTTTTTT
TRBV5-1	.	.	TRBJ1-2	CASNDPTAGGYYGYTF	TGCGCCAGCAACGACCCAACGGCGGGGGGGTACTATGGCTACACCTTC
TRBV27	.	.	TRBJ2-3	CASSMKPVGFGTDTQYF	TGTGCCAGCAGCATGAAACCCGTCGGTTTCGGCACAGATACGCAGTATTTT
TRBV10-1	.	once	TRBJ1-1	CASSDAGATAEAFF	TGCGCCAGCAGTGATGCTGGGGCGACGGCTGAAGCTTTCTTT
TRBV7-2	TRBD2	few	TRBJ2-5	CASSTGLVGETQYF	TGTGCCAGCAGCACCGGACTAGTGGGTGAGACCCAGTACTTC
TRBV13	TRBD2	.	TRBJ2-1	CASSFRLAGDSDEQFF	TGTGCCAGCAGCTTCCGACTAGCGGGAGATTCGGATGAGCAGTTCTTC